Detailed here is one T cell receptor (beta chain). Its antigen remains unidentified. No base quality information exists; no much larger clone differs at one position. These data come from a study of shared clonotypes between healthy human individuals (dated by TCRdb to 2018 to 2020). Study-wide context: A few men and two women, aged 18 to 49 years, made up the cohort. For each donor, CD4 naive and CD4 memory were each run on three plates, CD8 naive on two plates, and CD8 memory on one plate. To estimate repertoire size and how much clonotype sharing occurs between individuals, the study deeply sequenced the blood TCR repertoires of roughly 5 healthy adults. Libraries were prepared and TCR repertoires were sequenced by different laboratories using diverse techniques, in order to increase sequencing depth and limit assay-specific biases. Leukapheresis yielded between about 0.8 and 9.5 billion PBMCs per donor.

TCR CDR3 regions were amplified from genomic DNA by multiplex PCR using the deep immunoSEQ assay. Genomic DNA extracted from each cell subset was distributed evenly over all wells of several immunoSEQ 96-well plates, and each plate served as one replicate. For sorted subsets, 150 to 250 ng of genomic DNA, equivalent to tens of thousands of T cell genomes, went into each replicate PCR. Purified libraries were quantified with a Qubit 3.0 fluorometer, sized on a Bioanalyzer 2100, and re-quantified with the KAPA Library Quantification kit. Each immunoSEQ 96-well plate was sequenced on its own single-read 150-cycle Illumina NextSeq 550 flow cell. The authors processed their data as follows. Because the immunoSEQ output included only junctional sequences and no quality scores, the filtering could not be the same as the filtering used for full-length reads. Sequences were annotated with PyIR, a Python wrapper for IgBLAST v1.9, and V/J genes and CDR3 were assigned using IMGT germline references. Reads with weak V/J assignments (E-value above 1e-6), missing CDR3, stop codons, out-of-frame junctions, or ambiguous translated residues were removed. A V3J clonotype was defined by an identical inferred V gene, J gene, and CDR3 amino acid sequence. The percentage overlap between two repertoires was calculated by dividing the number of shared unique clonotypes by the size of the smaller repertoire. Richness of each repertoire was evaluated using RTK rarefaction, the Chao1 estimator, and Recon v2.1 estimates of unobserved clonotypes. For all TCRbeta clonotypes obtained by the gDNA method from a handful of donors, generation probabilities were computed with OLGA. Entries here come from immuneACCESS through TCRdb and include only in-frame sequences with V and J called. Some clones fail to appear in such tables; in the studies checked, an unresolved V gene covers under half of the shortfall, and the cause of the remainder is unknown. V and J calls and clone size are given by that table; D and trimming were obtained from the DNA. Recorded for this sample are more than 500,000 clones; 90% to 95% of them occurred a single time. Over 0.1% of the sample comes from the top ten.

CD8 naive samples were obtained by positive selection for CCR7 among CD45RO-negative cells, yielding a CD45RA+CCR7+ population from which TemRA cells were excluded. The donors were healthy, HIV-negative adults who had no recently reported acute infections or vaccinations. Every donor was a Caucasian adult residing in Nashville, Tennessee, USA. Blood was collected by leukapheresis, and PBMCs were isolated by Ficoll-Histopaque density gradient centrifugation and then cryopreserved in liquid nitrogen vapor phase. Analytical flow cytometry was used to check the purity and quantity of each magnetically sorted T cell population. Genomic DNA was isolated from each sorted fraction and quantified by UV absorbance on a Nanodrop 2000c. The CDR3 runs 13 amino acids, cysteine and phenylalanine included. Only the CDR3 DNA is retained, 39 bases long and in frame from the first base. The trim is 1 base for V and 4 bases for J, with a gap of 8 bases between the germline ends. The germline V gene encodes CDR1 SEHNR and CDR2 FQNEAQ (reference sequence).

The full study reports these points: Because the study included a small number of donors, the genetic and exposure-history diversity represented was limited. When a few donors were compared, the shared fraction of clonotypes was 5% to 6.5% for naive CD4, 3.5% for naive CD8, 2% to 2.5% for memory CD4, and around 0.37% for memory CD8. Even with the large sequencing depth, rarefaction of the sorted-subset datasets indicated that sequencing was incomplete. Compared with non-shared clonotypes, clonotypes shared by all four sorted-subset donors had higher generation probabilities. Only blood was sampled, and tissue TCR repertoires likely differ from those in blood. Based on pairwise subsampling, the degree of clonotype sharing among donors was expected to be affected by sequencing depth. Naive subsets generally had larger estimated clonotype richness than memory subsets.

The source of this sequence is a woman aged 30 to 39 in good health. The chain is made from TRBV7-9 and TRBJ2-7; tentative D gene TRBD1, with 5 bases matching. Specimen: naive CD8+ T cells sorted from blood. Interpreted using the paper, the cell subset or site label stands for: CD45RA+CCR7+. The bases read TGTGCCAGCAGCTTAGACAGGCCTTACGAGCAGTACTTC. This encodes CASSLDRPYEQYF.